This T cell receptor beta chain stems from a study of blood T cell repertoires in COVID-19. Study-level background: COVID-19 samples, acute and convalescent, were from the United States, Italy and Spain.

Per the authors' pipeline: Estimation of nucleated cell counts was performed using reference gene primer amplification. The method was immunoSEQ multiplex PCR; TCRdb's version includes in-frame clones alone and lacks a portion of them. V, J and clone size were drawn from that table, and D and trimming were deduced from the DNA. The sample shows about 190,000 clones, roughly 84% of them seen only once. This CDR3 is 15 amino acids long. Germline CDR1 SGDLS, CDR2 YYNGEE. The J segment lost 0 bases and the V segment lost 4 bases, leaving 4 bases of the junction unmatched. V gene TRBV9 combines with J gene TRBJ2-4; 7 nucleotides align to TRBD2. The sample comprised peripheral blood. The clonotype was recovered from a woman older than 75 with active or convalescent COVID-19. In DNA, the CDR3 is TGTGCCAGCAGCCCAGGACTAGAAGCCAAAAACATTCAGTACTTC. It specifies CASSPGLEAKNIQYF.